This TCR beta chain was observed in a study of T cells after posttransplantation cyclophosphamide. The CDR3 spans 19 residues. Germline V CDR1 and CDR2: MNHEY, SMNVEV (reference sequence). The ends lost 2 bases at V and 2 bases at J; junction bases unmatched: 14. The method was immunoSEQ multiplex PCR; TCRdb's version includes in-frame clones alone and lacks a portion of them. The sample is made up of about 44,000 clones, none counted only once. The V and J genes are TRBV27 and TRBJ2-3, with 9 nucleotides matching TRBD2. The sequencing sample was made of PBMCs. This TCR derives from a man aged 40-49 years in good health, CMV-negative, and a related stem cell transplant donor. CDR3 coding DNA: TGTGCCAGCAGTTTACAAAACGGACCAGCGGGAGGCCACACAGATACGCAGTATTTT. It yields the protein CASSLQNGPAGGHTDTQYF.